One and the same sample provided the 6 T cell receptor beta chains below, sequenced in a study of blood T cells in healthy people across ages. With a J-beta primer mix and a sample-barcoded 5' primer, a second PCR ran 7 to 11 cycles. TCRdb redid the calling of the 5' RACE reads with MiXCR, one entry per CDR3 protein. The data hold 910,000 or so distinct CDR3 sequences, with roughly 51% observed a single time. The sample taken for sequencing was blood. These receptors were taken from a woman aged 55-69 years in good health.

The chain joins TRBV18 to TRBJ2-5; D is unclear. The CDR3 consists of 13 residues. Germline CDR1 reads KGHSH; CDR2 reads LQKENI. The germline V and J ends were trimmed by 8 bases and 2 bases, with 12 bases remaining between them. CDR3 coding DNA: TGTGCCAGCACCATCACAGCTCAAGAGACCCAGTACTTC. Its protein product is CASTITAQETQYF.

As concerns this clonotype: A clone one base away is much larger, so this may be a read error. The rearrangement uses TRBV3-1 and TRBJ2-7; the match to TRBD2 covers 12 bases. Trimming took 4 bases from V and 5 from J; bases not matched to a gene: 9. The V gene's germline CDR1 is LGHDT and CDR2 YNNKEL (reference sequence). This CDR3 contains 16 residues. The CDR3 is CASSPAPSGRGDEQYF. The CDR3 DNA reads TGTGCCAGCAGCCCAGCCCCTAGCGGGAGGGGTGACGAGCAGTACTTC.

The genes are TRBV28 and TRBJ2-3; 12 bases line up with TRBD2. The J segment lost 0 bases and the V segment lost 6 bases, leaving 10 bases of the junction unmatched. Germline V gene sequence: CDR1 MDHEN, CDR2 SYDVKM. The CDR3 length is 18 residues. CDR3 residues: CASSLAGTSGSSTDTQYF. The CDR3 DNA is TGTGCCAGCAGCTTAGCCGGGACTAGCGGGTCTAGCACAGATACGCAGTATTTT.

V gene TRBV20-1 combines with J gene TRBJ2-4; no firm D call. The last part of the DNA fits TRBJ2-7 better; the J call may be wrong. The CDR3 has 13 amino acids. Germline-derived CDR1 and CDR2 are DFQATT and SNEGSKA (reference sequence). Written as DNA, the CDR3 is TGCAGTGCTAGCGACACCAGACCAGCCGAGCAGTACTTC. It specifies CSASDTRPAEQYF.

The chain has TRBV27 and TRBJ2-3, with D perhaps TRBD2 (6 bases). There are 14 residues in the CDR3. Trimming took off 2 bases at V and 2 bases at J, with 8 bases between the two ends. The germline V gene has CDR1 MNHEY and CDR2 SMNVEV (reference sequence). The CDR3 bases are TGTGCCAGCAGTTTAGAGCGGGCCACAGATACGCAGTATTTT. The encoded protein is CASSLERATDTQYF.

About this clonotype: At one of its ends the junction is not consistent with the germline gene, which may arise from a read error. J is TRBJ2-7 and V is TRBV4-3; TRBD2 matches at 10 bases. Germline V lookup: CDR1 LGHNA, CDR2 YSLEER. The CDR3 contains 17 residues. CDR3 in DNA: TGCGCCGGCAGCCAAGGGTCAACTAGCGGGATTTACTACGAGCAGTACTTC. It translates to CAGSQGSTSGIYYEQYF.